Shown below are 13 T cell receptor beta chains from a single sample sequenced in a study of cytomegalovirus exposure and HLA in healthy donors. Researchers ran the PCR with 60 Vbeta and 13 Jbeta primers. Some clones are missing from TCRdb's copy, which holds only in-frame ones; the method was immunoSEQ multiplex PCR. The record lists around 160,000 clones, of which the ten most abundant hold around 1.5%. The sample taken for sequencing was PBMCs. The receptors derive from a woman in her forties or fifties in good health and CMV-seronegative.

V is TRBV25-1 and J is TRBJ2-3; a weak D match, TRBD2 (6 bases). Trimming took off 4 bases at V and 4 bases at J, with 12 bases between the two ends. Germline V lookup: CDR1 MGHDK, CDR2 SYGVNS. This CDR3 region has 14 residues. DNA for the CDR3: TGTGCCAGCAGTGGGAGGGGAGGCCCAGATACGCAGTATTTT. Its protein is CASSGRGGPDTQYF. Combining the CDR3 with reference TRBV25-1 and TRBJ2-3 gives the whole variable domain EADIYQTPRYLVIGTGKKITLECSQTMGHDKMYWYQQDPGMELHLIHYSYGVNSTEKGDLSSESTVSRIRTEHFPLTLESARPSHTSQYLCASSGRGGPDTQYFGPGTRLTVL.

V is TRBV11-2 and J is TRBJ1-1, with TRBD1 matching 9 bases. V lost 2 bases and J lost 4; bases outside the gene matches: 8. This CDR3 spans 16 amino acids. CDR1 SGHAT and CDR2 FQNNGV come from the germline V gene. DNA of the CDR3: TGTGCCAGCAGCTTATCTGGACAGGGGAGCGGCACTGAAGCTTTCTTT. Protein sequence: CASSLSGQGSGTEAFF.

The rearrangement joins TRBV4-2 to TRBJ2-3; D may be TRBD2 (6 bases). The germline V and J ends were trimmed by 0 bases and 4 bases, with 11 bases remaining between them. The CDR3 runs to 15 residues. Germline V CDR1 and CDR2: LGHNA, YNFKEQ. The CDR3 nucleotides read TGTGCCAGCAGCCAAGACGGGGACTCCGCAGATACGCAGTATTTT. Its translation is CASSQDGDSADTQYF.

The CDR3 region is CASSHPRPRIGGYGYTF. The CDR3 DNA follows: TGTGCCAGCAGCCATCCTCGCCCCAGGATAGGTGGGTATGGCTACACCTTC. The V call is TRBV14, the J call TRBJ1-2; the D is unclear. The CDR3 is made up of 17 amino acids. Per the germline V gene, CDR1 is SGHDN and CDR2 is FVKESK. V lost 3 bases and J 5 bases, leaving 22 bases between the germline ends.

This chain connects TRBV7-6 to TRBJ2-1; 9 bases fit TRBD2. With V trimmed by 3 bases and J by 0 bases, 0 bases remained unmatched. This CDR3 has 15 amino acids. Germline CDR1 reads SGHVS; CDR2 reads FNYEAQ. Written as DNA, the CDR3 is TGTGCCAGCAGCTTTAGCGGGGGCTCCTACAATGAGCAGTTCTTC. This sequence encodes CASSFSGGSYNEQFF.

The chain employs TRBV10-3 and TRBJ2-7, with a weak D call TRBD2 (7 bases). V gave up 2 bases and J gave up 6 bases, with 23 bases separating them. CDR1 is ENHRY and CDR2 is SYGVKD in the germline V gene. CDR3 length equals 17 residues. The CDR3 DNA follows: TGTGCCATCAGTGAGAGAGCGGGGAACGGGGGCCCCTCCGAGCAGTACTTC. It yields the protein CAISERAGNGGPSEQYF.

This chain links TRBV25-1 with TRBJ2-3; D is unresolved. This CDR3 contains 12 residues. The germline gives CDR1 MGHDK, CDR2 SYGVNS. The V end was cut by 10 bases, the J end by 1 base, with 9 bases between. The CDR3 nucleotides read TGTGCCACCTCCCCTCGCACAGATACGCAGTATTTT. Amino acid sequence: CATSPRTDTQYF.

The J gene is TRBJ1-1, the V gene TRBV7-2, with D maybe TRBD1 (5 bases). This CDR3 contains 14 residues. Per germline, CDR1 SGHTA and CDR2 FQGNSA. The V end lost 2 bases, the J end lost 5 bases, and 12 bases lay between the germline ends. CDR3 nucleotides: TGTGCCAGCAGCTTAATGGGGCCGGGTACTGAAGCTTTCTTT. Encoded protein: CASSLMGPGTEAFF.

The V and J genes are TRBV6-1 and TRBJ2-3; 11 positions match TRBD1. This CDR3 comprises 15 residues. Trimming cost V 8 bases and J 3 bases; bases outside gene matches: 7. Germline V gene lookup returns CDR1 MNHNS and CDR2 SASEGT. The CDR3 is CASWWDRGFTDTQYF. The CDR3 region has the DNA TGTGCCAGCTGGTGGGACAGGGGGTTTACAGATACGCAGTATTTT.

The V and J genes are TRBV7-2 and TRBJ2-7; 10 positions agree with TRBD2. V lost 7 bases and J lost 4; bases outside the gene matches: 7. The CDR3 is 14 amino acids. Germline values: CDR1 SGHTA, CDR2 FQGNSA. Here the CDR3 reads CASTSSSGRYEQYF. As DNA, the CDR3 is TGTGCCAGCACCTCAAGTAGCGGGAGGTACGAGCAGTACTTC.

The chain recombines TRBV6-1 with TRBJ2-7; D possibly corresponds to TRBD2 (6 bases). Germline V CDR1 and CDR2: MNHNS, SASEGT. The length of the CDR3 is 13 residues. V was trimmed by 6 bases and J by 4 bases, leaving 13 bases between them. The CDR3, as DNA: TGTGCCAGCAGGACCTCAGGAGGGTACGAGCAGTACTTC. It codes for CASRTSGGYEQYF.

As regards this clone: Compared with germline, one end of the junction differs, possibly owing to a read error. The DNA of the CDR3 is TGTGCCGGGAGTAAGGGACACCTAGGGGATTCACCCCTCCACTTT. Its translation is CAGSKGHLGDSPLHF. This chain uses TRBV30 with TRBJ1-6; tentative D call: TRBD1 (6 bases). Germline values: CDR1 GTSNPN, CDR2 SVGIG (reference sequence). The CDR3 is 15 amino acids. The full variable domain, completed using reference TRBV30 and TRBJ1-6, is SQTIHQWPATLVQPVGSPLSLECTVEGTSNPNLYWYRQAAGRGLQLLFYSVGIGQISSEVPQNLSASRPQDRQFILSSKKLLLSDSGFYLCAGSKGHLGDSPLHFGNGTRLTVT.

This chain connects TRBV19 to TRBJ1-2, with TRBD1 identical over 8 bases. Germline loops: CDR1 LNHDA, CDR2 SQIVND (reference sequence). This CDR3 is 18 amino acids long. With V trimmed by 6 bases and J by 1 base, 16 bases remained unmatched. The DNA of the CDR3 is TGTGCCAGTAGCGCTCTGGGTTCAGGGGGCTGGGGTAACTATGGCTACACCTTC. It encodes CASSALGSGGWGNYGYTF.